The source of this TCR beta chain is a study of vaccination effects on CD4 cells after COVID-19 (dated 2022 in TCRdb). With respect to the entire study: Post-vaccine samples across the study were collected a median of 72 days after the second dose, with a range of 14 to 241. In both COVID-19 convalescent patients and infection-naive vaccine recipients, the study compared SARS-CoV-2 spike-specific CD4+ TCR repertoires from before mRNA vaccination with those from after it. Altogether, about 10 COVID-19 convalescent patients and a few SARS-CoV-2-naive healthy vaccine recipients made up the full study. In the study, cultures from other donors were sequenced using the Oncomine TCR Beta short-read assay on an Illumina iSeq 100. Paper-wide results and their limitations: Limitations of the study were the small number of convalescent patients and the absence of early post-infection timepoints. Marked clonal contraction was observed in both infection-induced and vaccine-induced clones at late post-vaccination timepoints, consistent with waning T cell responses. In healthy vaccine recipients, vaccine-induced clones were almost all SARS-CoV-2 mono-reactive, with only 1 of 255 cross-reactive with common cold coronaviruses.

Libraries came from the immunoSEQ multiplex PCR assay. DNA from the cultured and isolated CD4+ T cells underwent TCR beta CDR3 sequencing. On the study's bioinformatics: Non-productive TCR sequences were removed, reads were trimmed to the CDR3 region, and CDR3s of at least 7 amino acids were retained. The MANAFEST web app was used to pick out antigen-specific clonotypes by comparing their expansion in peptide wells with that in reference cultures. For clones to be considered positive, expansion at FDR<0.05 versus reference and all other wells, an odds ratio above 5, and a frequency above 0.1% in two replicate wells were required. Clonotypes significantly expanded in SARS-CoV-2 spike wells and in at least one common cold coronavirus spike condition were defined as cross-reactive. Using the stringdist R package, CDR3 similarity was measured by Levenshtein distance, and unrooted trees were constructed with ape in R 3.6.1. In TCRdb, the immuneACCESS table is reduced to in-frame sequences with V and J assigned. These tables do not hold every clone; where another copy was compared, an unresolved V gene accounts for under half, and the others remain unexplained. The V and J calls and clone size were taken over from that table, and D and trimming were inferred from the DNA. Here the sample has roughly 71,000 clones; around 81% occur a single time. The ten biggest clones cover roughly 1.2% of the sample.

CDR1 and CDR2 (SEHNR, FQNEAQ) derive from the germline V gene (reference sequence). Unmatched junction bases come to 3, with V trimmed by 3 bases and J by 3 bases. The CDR3 numbers 14 residues from cysteine through valine. Just the 42-base CDR3 DNA is kept, in frame starting at base 1. This clone was observed once. It has no known antigen specificity. The record has no base qualities; no much larger clone is one base away. In the ViraFEST assay, PBMC were stimulated with viral peptide pools, and antigen-specific CD4+ T cell clonotypes were then identified by expansion using TCR sequencing. After around eleven days of culture, CD4+ T cells were isolated with the EasySep CD4+ T cell isolation kit. Participants received two doses of either the BNT162b2 or the mRNA-1273 mRNA SARS-CoV-2 vaccine. Negative nucleocapsid antibody results before and after vaccination confirmed that the healthy vaccine recipients had no prior SARS-CoV-2 infection. A few million PBMC per well were cultured with approximately 10 ug/ml peptides in IMDM containing roughly 5% human AB serum, approximately 10 IU/ml IL-2 and gentamicin. Half of the culture medium was replaced with fresh IL-2-containing medium on days 3 and 7. Unless otherwise noted, each peptide stimulation condition was cultured in triplicate wells. PBMC were separated from whole blood using Ficoll-Paque Plus gradient centrifugation and were then either cryopreserved at -140C or used fresh. The overlapping peptide pools covered the spike proteins of SARS-CoV-2 and of the common cold coronaviruses HCoV-NL63, HCoV-OC43 and HCoV-229E. The QIAamp micro DNA kit was used to extract genomic DNA from the cultured CD4+ T cells.

The specimen was CD4+ T cells from PBMCs cultured with HCoV-229E spike peptides, collected after COVID-19 vaccination. In light of the paper, this sample's cell subset or site label describes: HCoV-229E spike overlapping peptide pool stimulation. The receptor comes from a human donor who received a COVID-19 vaccine. Recombination joined TRBV7-9 with TRBJ2-7, and 9 junctional nucleotides match TRBD1. The DNA sequence is TGTGCCAGCAGCTTCGAGGGACAGGGCTACGAGCAGTACGTC. This codes for CASSFEGQGYEQYV.